Following are 24 T cell receptor beta chains from one sample sequenced in a study of T-cell memory formation after mild COVID-19. TCRdb passed the 5' RACE reads through MiXCR, listing each CDR3 protein once. The repertoire has about 310,000 distinct CDR3 sequences, less than 20% of them found once; the top ten carry about 21%. The sample comprised PBMCs or a T cell subset sorted from them (not recorded which). The receptors here all came from a man between 18 and 29 years old who had mild COVID-19 (a few samples of this study predate the infection). Cell type and time point are not known.

The V gene is TRBV20-1, the J gene TRBJ1-1; D not certain. There are 14 residues in the CDR3. V lost 6 bases and J 4 bases, leaving 18 bases between the germline ends. The V gene's germline CDR1 is DFQATT and CDR2 SNEGSKA (reference sequence). CDR3 amino acids: CSALSYSLSTEAFF. The CDR3 DNA follows: TGCAGTGCCCTGAGCTATTCCCTTTCCACTGAAGCTTTCTTT.

The rearrangement joins TRBV7-6 to TRBJ2-3, with D perhaps TRBD1 (5 bases). CDR1 is SGHVS, CDR2 FNYEAQ, per germline. CDR3 length: 14 amino acids. The V and J ends lost 1 base and 5 bases respectively, with 10 bases between them. CDR3 sequence: CASSLGREGDTQYF. The CDR3 region has the DNA TGTGCCAGCAGCTTAGGCAGGGAAGGAGATACGCAGTATTTT.

This clonotype was picked up a small number of times. V is TRBV5-1 and J is TRBJ2-5, with TRBD1 matching 9 bases. CDR1 is SGHRS and CDR2 is YFSETQ in the germline V gene. The CDR3 spans 14 residues. The V and J ends lost 3 bases and 2 bases, in that order; junction bases with no gene match: 2. The CDR3 loop reads CASSWGQGQETQYF. Written as DNA, the CDR3 is TGCGCCAGCAGCTGGGGACAGGGACAAGAGACCCAGTACTTC.

J is TRBJ1-2 and V is TRBV18; 7 nucleotides agree with TRBD1. The V and J ends lost 6 bases and 4 bases, in that order; junction bases with no gene match: 14. Germline V CDR1 and CDR2: KGHSH, LQKENI. The CDR3 has 16 amino acids. CDR3 amino acids: CASSRDGLDRTYGYTF. For the CDR3, the DNA is TGTGCCAGCTCGCGGGACGGTTTGGACAGGACCTATGGCTACACCTTC.

The genes are TRBV6-2 or TRBV6-3 and TRBJ2-7; 7 nucleotides agree with TRBD1. Germline-derived CDR1 and CDR2 are MNHEY and SVGEGT. The ends lost 5 bases at V and 4 bases at J; junction bases unmatched: 8. This CDR3 comprises 14 residues. Here the CDR3 DNA reads TGTGCCAGCAGTATGATGGGACAGACTTACGAGCAGTACTTC. Its protein is CASSMMGQTYEQYF.

This clonotype occurred a few times. This sequence joins TRBV7-9 and TRBJ2-5; the D gene could be TRBD1 or TRBD2 (5 bases each). Trimming took off 0 bases at V and 3 bases at J, with 11 bases between the two ends. The CDR3 has 15 amino acids. Per germline, CDR1 SEHNR and CDR2 FQNEAQ (reference sequence). The CDR3 region is CASSLASGTEETQYF. CDR3 coding DNA: TGTGCCAGCAGCTTAGCCTCCGGGACGGAAGAGACCCAGTACTTC.

A few counts support this clonotype. The gene calls are TRBV20-1 and TRBJ1-4; 9 nucleotides agree with TRBD1. From germline, CDR1 is DFQATT and CDR2 SNEGSKA (reference sequence). The trim removed 4 bases at V and 3 bases at J, leaving 6 bases unmatched. The CDR3 consists of 15 residues. CDR3 nucleotides: TGCAGTGCTACGGGACAGGGCGGGGCTAATGAAAAACTGTTTTTT. Protein sequence: CSATGQGGANEKLFF.

This clonotype was found once. The V and J genes are TRBV28 and TRBJ1-1; D call uncertain. The length of the CDR3 is 12 residues. Trimming shortened V by 6 bases and J by 4 bases, and 9 bases separated the two germline ends. The germline CDR1 and CDR2 sequences are MDHEN and SYDVKM. For the CDR3, the DNA is TGTGCCAGCAGCCGTAGAACCACTGAAGCTTTCTTT. Protein: CASSRRTTEAFF.

J is TRBJ2-1 and V is TRBV11-2, with 7 bases matching TRBD1. V was clipped by 7 bases and J by 8 bases; unmatched bases: 8. The germline CDR1 and CDR2 sequences are SGHAT and FQNNGV. This CDR3 spans 13 amino acids. CDR3 amino acids: CASTRQGRDEQFF. CDR3 DNA sequence: TGTGCCAGCACCAGACAGGGACGGGATGAGCAGTTCTTC.

Only a few counts were recorded for this clonotype. This chain connects TRBV18 to TRBJ2-3; D is perhaps TRBD1 (5 bases). The CDR3 consists of 13 residues. Germline CDR1 reads KGHSH; CDR2 reads LQKENI. Trimming shortened V by 4 bases and J by 4 bases, and 9 bases separated the two germline ends. The CDR3 DNA sequence: TGTGCCAGCTCACAAGGGGCGTCAGATACGCAGTATTTT. Translated: CASSQGASDTQYF.

The rearrangement uses TRBV4-3 and TRBJ1-6; D might be TRBD1 (6 bases). The CDR3 has 13 amino acids. V lost 5 bases and J 10 bases, leaving 12 bases between the germline ends. CDR1 is LGHNA and CDR2 is YSLEER in the germline V gene. In DNA form, the CDR3 reads TGCGCCAGCAGCATAGGGGGGGACTCACCCCTCCACTTT. Amino acids: CASSIGGDSPLHF.

This clonotype turned up a few times. The chain carries TRBV7-2 and TRBJ1-5; no reliable D call. V was shortened by 0 bases and J by 6 bases, with 12 bases between the two germline ends. Germline CDR1 reads SGHTA; CDR2 reads FQGNSA. This CDR3 region has 15 residues. CDR3 region: CASSLAFQPGQPQHF. For the CDR3, the DNA is TGTGCCAGCAGCTTAGCTTTCCAGCCGGGTCAGCCCCAGCATTTT. Full variable domain (remainder filled in from reference TRBV7-2 and TRBJ1-5): GAGVSQSPSNKVTEKGKDVELRCDPISGHTALYWYRQSLGQGLEFLIYFQGNSAPDKSGLPSDRFSAERTGGSVSTLTIQRTQQEDSAVYLCASSLAFQPGQPQHFGDGTRLSIL.

CDR3 in amino acids: CASSLAAGSYNEQFF. CDR3 sequence (DNA): TGCGCCAGCAGCTTAGCGGCTGGCTCCTACAATGAGCAGTTCTTC. The chain couples TRBV5-1 to TRBJ2-1; D may be TRBD2 (5 bases). Per germline, CDR1 SGHRS and CDR2 YFSETQ. The CDR3 extends over 15 amino acids. Trimming took 2 bases from V and 0 from J, leaving 9 bases between them.

In its sample, this clonotype was seen many times. The chain carries TRBV27 and TRBJ1-6; D gene uncertain. Germline assignment: CDR1 MNHEY and CDR2 SMNVEV (reference sequence). V shed 6 bases and J shed 0 bases, with 12 bases lying between them. The length of the CDR3 is 16 residues. CDR3 protein: CASRPPGSSYNSPLHF. CDR3 sequence (DNA): TGTGCCAGCAGGCCCCCCGGGAGCTCCTATAATTCACCCCTCCACTTT.

This clonotype was found a few times. The V call is TRBV3-1, the J call TRBJ1-4; tentative D call: TRBD1 (5 bases). V was shortened by 1 base and J by 10 bases, with 16 bases between the two germline ends. Looked up from germline, CDR1 is LGHDT and CDR2 is YNNKEL (reference sequence). There are 15 residues in the CDR3. This chain's CDR3 is CASSQGTATEVKLFF. The CDR3 DNA sequence: TGTGCCAGCAGCCAAGGAACCGCGACAGAAGTAAAACTGTTTTTT.

The CDR3 DNA is TGCAGTGCTCTAGATGTTCGGGCCACAGATACGCAGTATTTT. Amino acids: CSALDVRATDTQYF. V usage is TRBV20-1 and J usage is TRBJ2-3; no definite D call. Germline-derived CDR1 and CDR2 are DFQATT and SNEGSKA (reference sequence). There are 14 residues in the CDR3. Trimming stripped 5 bases from V and 2 bases from J, with 14 bases between.

This clonotype appeared a few times. The rearrangement uses TRBV5-1 and TRBJ2-2; D may be TRBD1 or TRBD2 (7 bases each). From germline, CDR1 is SGHRS and CDR2 YFSETQ. Trimming removed 4 bases at V and 6 bases at J, with 22 bases between. CDR3 length: 17 residues. CDR3 sequence reads: CASSRAPGGVGAGELFF. Written as DNA, the CDR3 is TGCGCCAGCAGCCGAGCCCCAGGGGGGGTCGGGGCCGGGGAGCTGTTTTTT.

V is TRBV6-5 and J is TRBJ2-1; TRBD2 matches at 13 bases. The CDR3 has 15 amino acids. Germline V lookup: CDR1 MNHEY, CDR2 SVGAGI. V lost 6 bases and J lost 6; bases outside the gene matches: 5. The CDR3 DNA reads as TGTGCCAGCAGATTGACTAGCGGGGGGCTCAATGAGCAGTTCTTC. Its translation: CASRLTSGGLNEQFF.

The chain joins TRBV7-2 to TRBJ2-1; perhaps TRBD2 as D (5 bases). Looked up from germline, CDR1 is SGHTA and CDR2 is FQGNSA. The V gene lost 5 bases and the J gene lost 0 bases, with 23 bases spanning the gap. There are 19 residues in the CDR3. This CDR3 is CASSLLGGLHISSYNEQFF. For the CDR3, the DNA is TGTGCCAGCAGCCTACTAGGCGGCTTACACATAAGCTCCTACAATGAGCAGTTCTTC.

This clonotype was picked up a small number of times. J is TRBJ1-2 and V is TRBV6-5, with D possibly TRBD1 on 5 matching bases. This CDR3 contains 16 residues. Trimming removed 0 bases at V and 5 bases at J, with 16 bases between. Germline V gene data show CDR1 as MNHEY and CDR2 as SVGAGI. The CDR3 region is CASSYSTDTAPYGYTF. DNA of the CDR3: TGTGCCAGCAGTTACTCGACGGACACCGCCCCATATGGCTACACCTTC.

This clonotype came up a few times. The genes are TRBV4-2 and TRBJ2-2; maybe TRBD1 (6 bases). Germline V gene lookup returns CDR1 LGHNA and CDR2 YNFKEQ. The CDR3 spans 15 residues. V was cut by 0 bases and J by 4 bases, with 9 bases left in between. The CDR3 is CASSQEPRGTGELFF. As DNA, the CDR3 is TGTGCCAGCAGCCAAGAGCCCAGGGGCACCGGGGAGCTGTTTTTT.

This chain joins TRBV4-1 and TRBJ1-5; D unresolved. The germline gives CDR1 MGHRA, CDR2 YSYEKL. Trimming left V 1 base short and J 0 bases short, with 7 bases between. The CDR3 sequence is 15 residues long. The CDR3 here is CASSQGRNSNQPQHF. CDR3 sequence (DNA): TGCGCCAGCAGCCAAGGGCGGAATAGCAATCAGCCCCAGCATTTT.

This clonotype came up a few times. The rearrangement uses TRBV24-1 and TRBJ2-1, with D possibly matching TRBD1 (6 bases). This CDR3 has 16 residues. V gave up 2 bases and J gave up 1 base, with 11 bases separating them. From germline, CDR1 is KGHDR and CDR2 SFDVKD. For the CDR3, the DNA is TGTGCCACCAGTGATTCCGCCGACAGGTCCTACAATGAGCAGTTCTTC. Amino acids: CATSDSADRSYNEQFF.

The V gene is TRBV29-1, the J gene TRBJ1-1; no reliable D call. CDR1 is SQVTM and CDR2 is ANQGSEA in the germline V gene. The CDR3 has 13 residues. Trimming removed 1 base at V and 2 bases at J, with 8 bases between. The chain's CDR3 is CSVEAAINTEAFF. In DNA, the CDR3 is TGCAGCGTTGAAGCGGCTATCAACACTGAAGCTTTCTTT.